This entry lists 5 T cell receptor beta chains sequenced from one sample in a study of Ad26.COV2.S vaccination and SARS-CoV-2 variants. The treatment was: 15 to 20 received Ad26.COV2.S at low or high dose, single or two shots; 5 received placebo; per-sample allocation not given. Day 63 after the first vaccine or placebo injection was the time point for sampling. Clones were sequenced by immunoSEQ multiplex PCR, and TCRdb holds only the in-frame ones, with some missing. The repertoire has over 350,000 clones, 70% to 90% of them found once; the top ten carry around 3.4%. The specimen was peripheral blood, collected in a trial of Ad26.COV2.S vaccine versus placebo. These receptors came from a person aged 18-65 years who received the Ad26.COV2.S COVID-19 vaccine or a placebo.

On this clone: In the same sample, other DNA sequences code for this CDR3. The DNA of the CDR3 is TGCAGCGTTGAAGAGGGGTATGGCTACACCTTC. Amino acid sequence: CSVEEGYGYTF. V gene TRBV29-1 combines with J gene TRBJ1-2; D unclear. CDR3 length: 11 residues. Germline loops: CDR1 SQVTM, CDR2 ANQGSEA. Trimming took off 0 bases at V and 5 bases at J, with 4 bases between the two ends.

The V and J genes are TRBV19 and TRBJ1-1; the D gene is possibly TRBD1 (5 bases). V shed 4 bases and J shed 0 bases, with 18 bases lying between them. CDR3 length equals 17 residues. The germline V gene encodes CDR1 LNHDA and CDR2 SQIVND (reference sequence). CDR3 in amino acids: CASSTGTMWALNTEAFF. The CDR3, as DNA: TGTGCCAGTAGTACCGGGACGATGTGGGCCCTGAACACTGAAGCTTTCTTT.

V usage is TRBV29-1 and J usage is TRBJ1-1; D remains unclear. This CDR3 is built from 12 residues. V gave up 4 bases and J gave up 1 base, with 7 bases separating them. The germline CDR1 and CDR2 sequences are SQVTM and ANQGSEA. The CDR3 DNA reads as TGCAGCGTTGCGGAGCCGAACACTGAAGCTTTCTTT. This encodes CSVAEPNTEAFF.

This clone was seen once. The chain is built from TRBV7-9 and TRBJ1-2; D is unclear. This CDR3 is 11 amino acids long. The germline V and J ends were trimmed by 4 bases and 3 bases, with 3 bases remaining between them. Germline V gene sequence: CDR1 SEHNR, CDR2 FQNEAQ (reference sequence). The CDR3, as DNA: TGTGCCAGCAGCTCTTACTATGGCTACACCTTC. As protein: CASSSYYGYTF. Based on the CDR3 plus reference TRBV7-9 and TRBJ1-2, the full variable domain is DTGVSQNPRHKITKRGQNVTFRCDPISEHNRLYWYRQTLGQGPEFLTYFQNEAQLEKSRLLSDRFSAERPKGSFSTLEIQRTEQGDSAMYLCASSSYYGYTFGSGTRLTVV.

The rearrangement uses TRBV27 and TRBJ1-1; D remains unclear. V was cut by 3 bases and J by 3 bases, with 8 bases left in between. The CDR3 spans 13 residues. The germline CDR1 and CDR2 sequences are MNHEY and SMNVEV (reference sequence). The CDR3 coding sequence is TGTGCCAGCAGTTTTTGGGTTGACACTGAAGCTTTCTTT. As protein: CASSFWVDTEAFF.